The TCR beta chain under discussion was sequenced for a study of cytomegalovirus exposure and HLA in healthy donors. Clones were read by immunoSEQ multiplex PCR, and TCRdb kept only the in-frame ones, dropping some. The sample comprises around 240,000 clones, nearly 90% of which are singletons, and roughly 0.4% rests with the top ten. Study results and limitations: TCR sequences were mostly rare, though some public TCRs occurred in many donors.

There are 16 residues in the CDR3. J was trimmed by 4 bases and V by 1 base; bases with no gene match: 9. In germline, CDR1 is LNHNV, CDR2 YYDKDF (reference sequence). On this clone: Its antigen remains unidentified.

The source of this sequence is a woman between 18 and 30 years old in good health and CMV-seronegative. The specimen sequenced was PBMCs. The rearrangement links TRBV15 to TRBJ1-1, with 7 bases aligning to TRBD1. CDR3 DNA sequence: TGTGCCACCAGCAGAGTACGCCAGGGGGAAGGCACTGAAGCTTTCTTT. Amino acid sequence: CATSRVRQGEGTEAFF.